A selection of T cell receptor beta chains follows, all from one sample in a study of blood T cell repertoires in COVID-19. Using immunoSEQ multiplex PCR, the repertoire was profiled, and TCRdb retains in-frame clones only, with some absent. The sample carries about 74,000 clones, more than 70% recorded once. The sequenced sample was peripheral blood. All receptors come from a man in his sixties or seventies with active or convalescent COVID-19. The CDR3 runs from the conserved cysteine through the conserved F or W.

TRBJ1-3 | TRBV7-3 | CASSLEAGGASSGNTIYF
TRBJ2-1 | TRBV19 | CASSIPAGDSYNEQFF
TRBJ2-1 | TRBV6-2/TRBV6-3 | CASSSVRRTSGRAEEQFF
TRBJ1-3 | TRBV19 | CASSTGLRYTIYF
TRBJ2-2 | TRBV13 | CASSILAGGGNTGELFF
TRBJ2-7 | TRBV4-1 | CASSQEWGAPEQYF
TRBJ2-5 | TRBV6-6 | CASSYERSETQYF
TRBJ1-6 | TRBV6-5 | CASSFRRQGNSPLHF
TRBJ1-6 | TRBV30 | CAWSGDRESSPLHF
TRBJ1-5 | TRBV19 | CASSITVNQPQHF
TRBJ1-2 | TRBV30 | CAWLRRGGEIHDGYTF
TRBJ2-3 | TRBV19 | CASSIGSGSARTDTQYF
TRBJ2-3 | TRBV2 | CASSWSLVGTDTQYF
TRBJ2-1 | TRBV5-6 | CASSSTPLAGGHNEQFF
TRBJ1-1 | TRBV5-6 | CASSSLERNTEAFF
TRBJ2-3 | TRBV29-1 | CSADRVTDTQYF
TRBJ1-2 | TRBV29-1 | CSVSGGESGYTF
TRBJ1-1 | TRBV7-8 | CASSFGGRNTEAFF
TRBJ1-6 | TRBV6-5 | CASSYSGRGDSPLHF
TRBJ2-1 | TRBV18 | CASSPPMGHGNEQFF
TRBJ2-1 | TRBV29-1 | CSVASPTRGINEQFF
TRBJ2-7 | TRBV5-4 | CASSTPDLGSYEQYF
TRBJ1-1 | TRBV27 | CASSRTGSTEAFF
TRBJ2-7 | TRBV28 | CASSTSGTEQYF
TRBJ2-1 | TRBV24-1 | CATSDRNEQFF
TRBJ2-1 | TRBV25-1 | CASSIRAGPPNEQFF
TRBJ2-3 | TRBV3-1/TRBV3-2 | CASSQDTASGGANTQYF
TRBJ2-3 | TRBV2 | CASTVGGGDVDTQYF
TRBJ2-1 | TRBV7-2 | CASSSITGTSGYNEQFF
TRBJ2-1 | TRBV3-1/TRBV3-2 | CASSHWAMDEQFF
TRBJ1-1 | TRBV18 | CASSPSIGQGRTTEAFF
TRBJ2-1 | TRBV15 | CATSRVLAGNNEQFF
TRBJ1-4 | TRBV10-2 | CASIDEGATNEKLFF
TRBJ1-5 | TRBV2 | CASGGAAGPQHF
TRBJ2-1 | TRBV7-9 | CASSLVRLAGPGDEQFF
TRBJ2-1 | TRBV7-3 | CASSLSPSGYNEQFF
TRBJ2-3 | TRBV5-1 | CASSVEIAGDTDTQYF
TRBJ2-6 | TRBV3-1/TRBV3-2 | CASSGLQGVPGANVLTF
TRBJ2-1 | TRBV4-2 | CASSQLDYNEQFF
TRBJ2-5 | TRBV12-3/TRBV12-4 | CASRSREAETQYF
TRBJ1-4 | TRBV6-5 | CASMSRANEKLFF
TRBJ1-2 | TRBV4-1 | CASSKDREYLGYTF
TRBJ2-5 | TRBV29-1 | CSVADRSPLPTDF
TRBJ2-7 | TRBV11-3 | CASSLRGRDEQYF
TRBJ2-7 | TRBV3-1/TRBV3-2 | CASSYSGSRYEQYF
TRBJ1-3 | TRBV20-1 | CSASGGSGNTIYF
TRBJ1-6 | TRBV19 | CASSLRQGSSYNSPLHF
TRBJ1-2 | TRBV6-6 | CASSPREGAVFNYGYTF
TRBJ1-3 | TRBV6-1 | CASSEPSSGNTIYF
TRBJ1-2 | TRBV19 | CASRRDSFNYGYTF
TRBJ2-3 | TRBV27 | CASSLLAGGGADTQYF
TRBJ1-4 | TRBV5-1 | CASSLRTKNEKLFF
TRBJ2-6 | TRBV27 | CASSQGVSSGANVLTF
TRBJ2-7 | TRBV6-5 | CASSYGDSDYEQYF